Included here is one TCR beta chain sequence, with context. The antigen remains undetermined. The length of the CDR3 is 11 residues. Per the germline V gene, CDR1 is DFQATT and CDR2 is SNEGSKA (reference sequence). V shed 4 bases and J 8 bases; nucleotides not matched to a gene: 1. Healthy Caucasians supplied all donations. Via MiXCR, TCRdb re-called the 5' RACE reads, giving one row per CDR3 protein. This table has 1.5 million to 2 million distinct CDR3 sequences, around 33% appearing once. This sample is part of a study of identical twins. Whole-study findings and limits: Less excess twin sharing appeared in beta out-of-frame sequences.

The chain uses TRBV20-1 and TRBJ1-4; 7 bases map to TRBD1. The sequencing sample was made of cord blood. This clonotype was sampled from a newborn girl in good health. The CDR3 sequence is CSAKTGEKLFF. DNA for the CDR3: TGCAGTGCTAAGACAGGGGAAAAACTGTTTTTT.